The clone carrying this TCR beta chain was seen more than once but under ten times. Over several immunoSEQ plates, each subset's genomic DNA was distributed in even portions. Assay: immunoSEQ multiplex PCR; the TCRdb copy retains only in-frame clones and omits some. This sample has 2,500,000 or so clones, with approximately 90% found just once. The data stem from a study of shared clonotypes between healthy human individuals. Study in general: CD8 memory received one plate per donor, CD8 naive two, CD4 memory three and CD4 naive three.

Germline values: CDR1 MRHNA, CDR2 SNTAGT. V was pared by 2 bases and J by 1 base, with 4 bases between. The CDR3 is 13 amino acids. The clonotype originates from a man younger than 30 in good health. The gene calls are TRBV6-4 and TRBJ2-3; D gene unclear. The specimen was naive CD4+ T cells sorted from blood. Regarding subset: CD45RA+ positively selected. CDR3 nucleotides: TGTGCCAGCAGTGACCGGGGCACAGATACGCAGTATTTT. The encoded protein is CASSDRGTDTQYF.